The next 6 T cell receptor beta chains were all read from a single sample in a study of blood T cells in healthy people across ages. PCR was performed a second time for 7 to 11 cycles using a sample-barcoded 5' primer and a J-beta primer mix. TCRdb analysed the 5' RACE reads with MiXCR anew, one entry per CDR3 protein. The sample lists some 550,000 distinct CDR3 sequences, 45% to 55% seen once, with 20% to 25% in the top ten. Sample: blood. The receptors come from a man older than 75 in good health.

CDR3 nucleotide sequence: TGTGCCAGCAGAAGCTTGGACAGGGCTGGAGCTTTCTTT. Translated: CASRSLDRAGAFF. V usage is TRBV6-6 and J usage is TRBJ1-1; 8 nucleotides align to TRBD1. CDR1 is MNHNY, CDR2 SVGAGI, per germline (reference sequence). V lost 6 bases and J lost 10; bases outside the gene matches: 10. This CDR3 is built from 13 residues.

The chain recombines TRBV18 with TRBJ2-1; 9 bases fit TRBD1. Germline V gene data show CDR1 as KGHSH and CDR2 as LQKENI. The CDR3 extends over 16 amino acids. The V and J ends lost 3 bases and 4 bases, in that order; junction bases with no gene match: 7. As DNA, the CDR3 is TGTGCCAGCTCACCGCCGACAGGGGGTACTTACAATGAGCAGTTCTTC. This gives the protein CASSPPTGGTYNEQFF.

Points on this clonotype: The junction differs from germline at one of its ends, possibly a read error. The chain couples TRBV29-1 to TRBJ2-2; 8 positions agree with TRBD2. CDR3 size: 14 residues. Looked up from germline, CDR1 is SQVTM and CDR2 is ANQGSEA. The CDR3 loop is CSVEATKRSGELFF. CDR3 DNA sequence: TGCAGCGTTGAAGCGACGAAGCGTAGCGGGGAACTGTTTTTT.

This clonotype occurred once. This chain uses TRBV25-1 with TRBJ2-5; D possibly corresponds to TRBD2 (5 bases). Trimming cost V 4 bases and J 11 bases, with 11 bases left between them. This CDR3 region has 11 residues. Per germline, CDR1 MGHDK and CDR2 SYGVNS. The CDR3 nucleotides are TGTGCCAGCAGTGGGGTCGGGATTCAGTACTTC. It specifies CASSGVGIQYF.

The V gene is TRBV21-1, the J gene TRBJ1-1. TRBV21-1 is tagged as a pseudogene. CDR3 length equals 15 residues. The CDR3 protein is CASNMGAASHTEAFF. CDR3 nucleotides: TGTGCCAGCAACATGGGAGCAGCGTCGCACACTGAAGCTTTCTTT.

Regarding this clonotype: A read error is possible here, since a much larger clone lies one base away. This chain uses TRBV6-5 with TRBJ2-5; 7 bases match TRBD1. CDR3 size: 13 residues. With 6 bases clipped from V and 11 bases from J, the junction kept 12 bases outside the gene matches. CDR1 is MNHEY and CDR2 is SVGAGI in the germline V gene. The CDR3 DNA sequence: TGTGCCAGCAGGACGACAGGGAGCTATGAGCAGTACTTC. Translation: CASRTTGSYEQYF.